What follows are 30 T cell receptor beta chains derived from one specimen sequenced in a study of T-cell memory formation after mild COVID-19. TCRdb re-called the 5' RACE reads through MiXCR, storing one row per CDR3 protein. The sample holds about 560,000 distinct CDR3 sequences; roughly 22% are singletons and the top ten take around 9.2%. The sequenced sample consisted of PBMCs or a T cell subset sorted from them (not recorded which). Receptors originate from an adult woman who had mild COVID-19 (a few samples of this study predate the infection). Cell type and time point are not known.

This sequence joins TRBV21-1 and TRBJ1-5; the table's TRBD1 call for D was not verified on the DNA. TRBV21-1 is noted as a pseudogene. The CDR3 length is 19 residues. The CDR3 sequence is CASRWPGGGAPGQHQPQHF. CDR3 DNA sequence: TGTGCCAGCAGATGGCCCGGAGGAGGCGCCCCGGGACAGCATCAGCCCCAGCATTTT.

This clonotype was seen a few times. The chain recombines TRBV6-2 or TRBV6-3 with TRBJ2-1, with 8 bases that match TRBD1. With 8 bases clipped from V and 0 bases from J, the junction kept 9 bases outside the gene matches. The CDR3 consists of 16 residues. Germline V gene sequence: CDR1 MNHEY, CDR2 SVGEGT. The CDR3: CASENPTGDSYNEQFF. In DNA form, the CDR3 reads TGTGCCAGCGAAAACCCGACAGGGGACTCCTACAATGAGCAGTTCTTC.

J is TRBJ1-4 and V is TRBV7-9; D remains unclear. V was pared by 5 bases and J by 0 bases, with 13 bases between. Germline lookup yields CDR1 SEHNR and CDR2 FQNEAQ (reference sequence). The CDR3 is 16 residues long. The CDR3 region is CASSPRHLSTNEKLFF. The CDR3 DNA follows: TGTGCCAGCAGCCCGAGACACCTTTCAACTAATGAAAAACTGTTTTTT.

This clonotype was picked up a small number of times. This rearrangement joins TRBV7-3 to TRBJ2-3, with D tentatively TRBD2 (6 bases). Germline assignment: CDR1 SGHTA and CDR2 FQGTGA. The CDR3 is 15 residues long. Trimming pared 1 base from V and 2 bases from J, leaving 10 bases between. This CDR3 is CASSLNAGPTDTQYF. The CDR3 DNA reads TGTGCCAGCAGCTTAAACGCGGGACCCACAGATACGCAGTATTTT.

The sample holds a few counts of this clonotype. The CDR3 reads CASSPRNRLAESYEQYF. CDR3 nucleotide sequence: TGTGCCAGCAGCCCCCGAAACAGACTAGCGGAATCCTACGAGCAGTACTTC. The V call is TRBV7-8, the J call TRBJ2-7, with TRBD2 matching 9 bases. J was trimmed by 1 base and V by 5 bases; bases with no gene match: 12. Germline V lookup: CDR1 SGHVS, CDR2 FQNEAQ. This CDR3 is 17 amino acids long.

The chain employs TRBV29-1 and TRBJ2-1; 7 positions agree with TRBD2. Losses at the gene ends were 3 bases for V and 0 bases for J; bases not matched to a gene: 11. This CDR3 contains 17 residues. Germline V lookup: CDR1 SQVTM, CDR2 ANQGSEA. The CDR3 nucleotides are TGCAGCGTTGATGTTTACGGTAGGACTAGCTCCTACAATGAGCAGTTCTTC. Amino acids: CSVDVYGRTSSYNEQFF.

This clonotype was picked up a small number of times. V usage is TRBV7-2 and J usage is TRBJ1-1; no firm D call. Deletions cut 4 bases from V and 2 bases from J, with 8 bases between. Germline V lookup: CDR1 SGHTA, CDR2 FQGNSA. The CDR3 consists of 13 residues. Here the CDR3 reads CASSWTDNTEAFF. CDR3 DNA sequence: TGTGCCAGCAGCTGGACGGATAACACTGAAGCTTTCTTT.

The J gene is TRBJ1-1, the V gene TRBV19, with D maybe TRBD1 (5 bases). The CDR3 consists of 17 residues. The V end was cut by 0 bases, the J end by 0 bases, with 14 bases between. The germline gives CDR1 LNHDA, CDR2 SQIVND (reference sequence). This CDR3 reads CASSIEFGGPLNTEAFF. CDR3 coding DNA: TGTGCCAGTAGTATAGAGTTCGGGGGACCGTTGAACACTGAAGCTTTCTTT.

This clonotype has a handful of counts. The V call is TRBV29-1, the J call TRBJ2-2; no reliable D call. The CDR3 is 14 residues long. V lost 5 bases and J lost 5, with 15 bases in between. Germline CDR1 is SQVTM and CDR2 is ANQGSEA. The CDR3 reads CSVTVGPMTGELFF. CDR3 in DNA: TGCAGCGTTACCGTTGGACCTATGACCGGGGAGCTGTTTTTT.

This clonotype came up a few times. The V call is TRBV9, the J call TRBJ2-3; possible D gene TRBD2, 5 bases. CDR3 length: 15 residues. Trimming cost V 0 bases and J 4 bases, with 12 bases left between them. In germline, CDR1 is SGDLS, CDR2 YYNGEE. CDR3 amino acids: CASSVGGSAADTQYF. In nucleotides, the CDR3 is TGTGCCAGCAGCGTAGGAGGGAGCGCGGCAGATACGCAGTATTTT.

V is TRBV29-1 and J is TRBJ1-2; TRBD1 aligns across 8 bases. The germline V gene has CDR1 SQVTM and CDR2 ANQGSEA. V lost 0 bases to trimming and J lost 4 bases; unmatched junction nucleotides: 7. The CDR3 extends over 15 amino acids. CDR3 in amino acids: CSVEEMTGDIYGYTF. The CDR3 DNA is TGCAGCGTTGAAGAGATGACAGGGGATATCTATGGCTACACCTTC.

This chain links TRBV7-9 with TRBJ2-1; D perhaps matches TRBD2 (7 bases). The CDR3 runs to 16 residues. Germline-derived CDR1 and CDR2 are SEHNR and FQNEAQ (reference sequence). V dropped 4 bases and J dropped 7 bases, with 20 bases sitting between them. CDR3 amino acids: CASSSMIGGAENEQFF. In DNA, the CDR3 is TGTGCCAGCAGCTCGATGATTGGGGGGGCCGAAAATGAGCAGTTCTTC.

This clonotype was seen a handful of times. V and J are TRBV20-1 and TRBJ1-2; D gene uncertain. Germline CDR1 and CDR2: DFQATT and SNEGSKA (reference sequence). The CDR3 contains 12 residues. Trimming took 6 bases from V and 2 from J, leaving 10 bases between them. The CDR3 DNA reads as TGCAGTGCAATTTGGGAAAACTATGGCTACACCTTC. Protein: CSAIWENYGYTF.

There are many counts of this clonotype. The chain is built from TRBV12-3 or TRBV12-4 and TRBJ2-7, with D unresolved. This CDR3 is built from 11 residues. V dropped 6 bases and J dropped 4 bases, with 7 bases sitting between them. The CDR3 DNA is TGTGCCAGCAGCGCCGGTTACGAGCAGTACTTC. Translating it yields CASSAGYEQYF.

Turning to this clonotype: The junction differs from germline at one of its ends, possibly a read error. This chain's CDR3 is CSVEEPRDSQVF. For the CDR3, the DNA is TGCAGCGTTGAAGAACCACGGGACAGCCAGGTCTTC. The chain links TRBV29-1 to TRBJ2-7; 7 nucleotides align to TRBD1. CDR3 length: 12 residues. Germline V gene lookup returns CDR1 SQVTM and CDR2 ANQGSEA.

The sample holds a few counts of this clonotype. This rearrangement joins TRBV5-6 to TRBJ1-1; no clear D. Trimming took 2 bases from V and 4 from J, leaving 15 bases between them. Per the germline V gene, CDR1 is SGHDT and CDR2 is YYEEEE. The CDR3 contains 15 residues. The CDR3 spells CASSFVPGLGTEAFF. The CDR3 nucleotides read TGTGCCAGCAGCTTTGTACCAGGCCTAGGCACTGAAGCTTTCTTT.

The gene calls are TRBV5-1 and TRBJ2-5, with a possible D match to TRBD2 (6 bases). V lost 0 bases to trimming and J lost 4 bases, with 10 bases between them. This CDR3 is built from 14 residues. Germline-derived CDR1 and CDR2 are SGHRS and YFSETQ. The CDR3 nucleotides are TGCGCCAGCAGCTTGGAGGCTAGCGCAGAGACCCAGTACTTC. It codes for CASSLEASAETQYF.

At least ten counts were recorded for this clonotype. The genes are TRBV7-2 and TRBJ2-1; 12 nucleotides align to TRBD2. The germline CDR1 and CDR2 sequences are SGHTA and FQGNSA. This CDR3 comprises 15 residues. J was trimmed by 3 bases and V by 5 bases; bases with no gene match: 2. The CDR3 DNA reads as TGTGCCAGCAGCCAGACTAGCGGGAGCTACAATGAGCAGTTCTTC. Its protein is CASSQTSGSYNEQFF.

The rearrangement uses TRBV7-9 and TRBJ2-3; 8 bases are a match to TRBD1. There are 17 residues in the CDR3. The trim removed 3 bases at V and 0 bases at J, leaving 8 bases unmatched. CDR1 is SEHNR, CDR2 FQNEAQ, per germline (reference sequence). CDR3 amino acids: CASSLGTGGFSTDTQYF. The DNA of the CDR3 is TGTGCCAGCAGCTTGGGGACAGGAGGCTTTAGCACAGATACGCAGTATTTT. The full variable domain, rest sourced from reference TRBV7-9 and TRBJ2-3, is DTGVSQNPRHKITKRGQNVTFRCDPISEHNRLYWYRQTLGQGPEFLTYFQNEAQLEKSRLLSDRFSAERPKGSFSTLEIQRTEQGDSAMYLCASSLGTGGFSTDTQYFGPGTRLTVL.

The V gene is TRBV24-1, the J gene TRBJ2-5; 8 bases agree with TRBD2. Germline values: CDR1 KGHDR, CDR2 SFDVKD. This CDR3 region has 16 residues. V was clipped by 4 bases and J by 0 bases; unmatched bases: 6. The CDR3: CATSDMSGGYQETQYF. CDR3 bases: TGTGCCACCAGTGACATGAGCGGGGGTTACCAAGAGACCCAGTACTTC.

In this sample, this clonotype turned up a few times. The J gene is TRBJ2-7, the V gene TRBV7-9; maybe TRBD1 (6 bases). Looked up from germline, CDR1 is SEHNR and CDR2 is FQNEAQ (reference sequence). This CDR3 contains 16 residues. The V and J ends lost 2 bases and 1 base respectively, with 15 bases between them. The CDR3 sequence is CASSLLVGAMSYEQYF. As DNA, the CDR3 is TGTGCCAGCAGCTTATTGGTGGGGGCCATGTCCTACGAGCAGTACTTC.

This clonotype was detected a few times. The chain recombines TRBV29-1 with TRBJ2-7, with unresolved D. Per germline, CDR1 SQVTM and CDR2 ANQGSEA. Trimming pared 6 bases from V and 0 bases from J, leaving 9 bases between. The CDR3 totals 12 residues. The CDR3 DNA sequence: TGCAGCGTGGCCTTGAGCTCCTACGAGCAGTACTTC. It is translated as CSVALSSYEQYF.

Only a few counts were recorded for this clonotype. V and J are TRBV15 and TRBJ2-1; 14 nucleotides match TRBD2. Germline V gives CDR1 LNHNV, CDR2 YYDKDF (reference sequence). CDR3 length: 17 amino acids. V lost 1 base, J lost 7 bases, and 6 bases stayed unmatched. CDR3 bases: TGTGCCACCAGCAGAGGACTAGCGGGAGGGCGGGGGAATGAGCAGTTCTTC. Translation: CATSRGLAGGRGNEQFF.

This clonotype was picked up a small number of times. The chain joins TRBV2 to TRBJ2-3, with 10 bases matching TRBD2. The V segment lost 11 bases and the J segment 4 bases; nucleotides outside the gene matches: 9. This CDR3 has 14 amino acids. Germline assignment: CDR1 SNHLY and CDR2 FYNNEI. DNA for the CDR3: TGTGCCTGCCGGGATAGCGGGAGGTCAGATACGCAGTATTTT. It codes for CACRDSGRSDTQYF.

This clonotype was recorded a few times. This chain links TRBV2 with TRBJ2-3; 7 nucleotides agree with TRBD2. This CDR3 has 13 amino acids. The ends lost 10 bases at V and 2 bases at J; junction bases unmatched: 6. Germline V gene data show CDR1 as SNHLY and CDR2 as FYNNEI. The CDR3 DNA follows: TGTGCCACCTTAGCGGGCACCACAGATACGCAGTATTTT. This encodes CATLAGTTDTQYF.

Only a few counts were recorded for this clonotype. The rearrangement links TRBV5-1 to TRBJ1-1; no definite D call. Per germline, CDR1 SGHRS and CDR2 YFSETQ. This CDR3 is built from 14 residues. The V gene lost 0 bases and the J gene lost 4 bases, with 10 bases spanning the gap. The CDR3 region is CASSLGGKGTEAFF. As DNA, the CDR3 is TGCGCCAGCAGCTTGGGGGGTAAGGGCACTGAAGCTTTCTTT.

This clonotype was counted only a few times. The V and J genes are TRBV24-1 and TRBJ2-2; tentatively, D is TRBD2 (5 bases). This CDR3 contains 15 residues. The germline CDR1 and CDR2 sequences are KGHDR and SFDVKD. V lost 7 bases and J lost 6, with 17 bases in between. The CDR3 region is CATSPPTRFAGELFF. The CDR3 nucleotides read TGTGCCACCAGCCCACCCACTAGGTTCGCCGGGGAGCTGTTTTTT.

J is TRBJ1-2 and V is TRBV11-2, with a tentative D call TRBD1 (5 bases). V was cut by 5 bases and J by 14 bases, with 21 bases left in between. This CDR3 has 13 amino acids. Germline V gene data show CDR1 as SGHAT and CDR2 as FQNNGV. The CDR3 region has the DNA TGTGCCAGCAGCGGGGCCCGTGTCGGGCGGATTACCTTC. Its translation is CASSGARVGRITF.

The chain uses TRBV5-1 and TRBJ1-2, with no clear D. The germline V gene has CDR1 SGHRS and CDR2 YFSETQ. This CDR3 contains 13 residues. Between the trimmed V and J ends, which lost 0 bases and 13 bases, there was a span of 16 bases. CDR3 sequence (DNA): TGCGCCAGCAGCTTGGACATGAAGGGATCGCGCACCTTC. Its translation: CASSLDMKGSRTF.

The chain couples TRBV19 to TRBJ1-5; D remains ambiguous. The CDR3 loop spans 13 amino acids. The V end was cut by 3 bases, the J end by 5 bases, with 8 bases between. Germline loops: CDR1 LNHDA, CDR2 SQIVND (reference sequence). The CDR3 reads CASSMYTDQPQHF. The DNA of the CDR3 is TGTGCCAGTAGTATGTACACAGATCAGCCCCAGCATTTT.